This T cell receptor beta chain was sequenced during a study of cytomegalovirus exposure and HLA in healthy donors. Comments on this clone: As yet, its antigen is unknown.

Amplification used 60 Vbeta primers and 13 Jbeta primers. Clones were read by immunoSEQ multiplex PCR, and TCRdb kept only the in-frame ones, dropping some. In the table there are approximately 150,000 clones, around three quarters of which are singletons. Study outcomes and limitations: Under 20,000 TCR beta sequences were associated with HLA alleles at 0.05 false discovery rate in a later analysis. Among TCR sequences, most were rare, though some public TCRs appeared in many donors. Later analysis associated a missense DCLRE1C variant with TCR beta V- and J-gene trimming. A likely sequencing artifact accounted for one observed cluster of highly shared sequence variants.

The junction had 8 bases not matched to a gene; V was cut back by 2 bases and J by 4 bases. Germline lookup yields CDR1 MNHEY and CDR2 SMNVEV (reference sequence). This CDR3 is 15 amino acids long. V is TRBV27 and J is TRBJ2-7; 7 bases line up with TRBD2. Sample: PBMCs. This receptor was taken from a man aged 35-49 years in good health and CMV-seropositive. This CDR3 reads CASSLNSGASYEQYF. CDR3 DNA: TGTGCCAGCAGTTTAAACAGCGGGGCCTCATACGAGCAGTACTTC.